This TCR beta chain originates from a study of T cells in Graves' hyperthyroidism and ophthalmopathy. This clonotype has a count of ten or more. The TCR beta CDR3 regions underwent amplification using RNA transcripts as the source. Researchers ran a first-round RT-PCR on the TCR CDR3 using the HTBI primer set. TCRdb fed the multiplex PCR reads into MiXCR, producing one record per CDR3 protein. The repertoire has more than 300,000 distinct CDR3 sequences, about 18% of them found once; the top ten carry 35% to 50%. The germline V and J ends were trimmed by 5 bases and 1 base, with 16 bases remaining between them. Germline loops: CDR1 DFQATT, CDR2 SNEGSKA (reference sequence). This CDR3 has 15 residues. Disease duration was under 3 months in the ophthalmopathy patients, who also had a Clinical Activity Score of at least 3 and a NOSPECS grade of at least 4. Diagnoses rested on clinical symptoms, serum thyroxine and TRAb, thyroid ultrasound and orbital computed tomography.

The source is a man between 18 and 35 years old with Graves' ophthalmopathy. The chain links TRBV20-1 to TRBJ2-3; D possibly corresponds to TRBD1 (6 bases). Sequenced input: blood. In DNA form, the CDR3 reads TGCAGTGCTGAGCCCTCTGGGGGCGGCACAGATACGCAGTATTTT. Translation gives CSAEPSGGGTDTQYF.